Below, 15 T cell receptor beta chains from the same sample are listed, as sequenced in a study of CD8+CD57+ T cells in acquired aplastic anemia. Genomic DNA was employed as the template in profiling TCR beta VDJ and CDR3. TCRdb ran MiXCR on the reads and lists one entry per CDR3 protein. The table includes a few hundred thousand distinct CDR3 sequences, 25% to 40% detected once. Selection for sequencing was limited to patients who had shown CD8+CD57+ cell expansion by flow cytometry. What was sequenced was sorted CD4+, CD8+, or CD8+CD57+ T cells (not recorded which) from PBMCs. The source of these receptors is a human donor with aplastic anemia.

In its sample, this clonotype was seen many times. The chain carries TRBV10-3 and TRBJ1-2; a possible D gene is TRBD1 (6 bases). Germline values: CDR1 ENHRY, CDR2 SYGVKD. V lost 3 bases and J lost 2, with 10 bases in between. The CDR3 totals 14 residues. CDR3 DNA sequence: TGTGCCATCAGTGACCAGGGGAGCAACTATGGCTACACCTTC. As protein: CAISDQGSNYGYTF.

This clonotype was counted many times. This chain links TRBV10-3 with TRBJ2-7; TRBD2 agrees at 13 bases. Germline assignment: CDR1 ENHRY and CDR2 SYGVKD. Trimming cost V 6 bases and J 0 bases; bases outside gene matches: 5. The CDR3 runs to 16 residues. The CDR3 sequence is CAIRPLAGGSSYEQYF. The CDR3 DNA sequence: TGTGCCATCAGGCCACTAGCGGGAGGGAGCTCCTACGAGCAGTACTTC.

The chain links TRBV25-1 to TRBJ2-5, with TRBD1 matching over 9 bases. V dropped 5 bases and J dropped 7; count of bases not matched to a gene: 11. Germline V gene sequence: CDR1 MGHDK, CDR2 SYGVNS. This CDR3 is 15 amino acids long. CDR3 loop: CASSLGAGTGRTQYF. The CDR3 DNA sequence: TGTGCCAGCAGTTTAGGGGCCGGGACAGGGAGGACCCAGTACTTC.

The chain employs TRBV6-5 and TRBJ1-5; D may be TRBD1 (5 bases). Trimming stripped 5 bases from V and 1 base from J, with 15 bases between. CDR1 MNHEY and CDR2 SVGAGI come from the germline V gene. This CDR3 is 16 amino acids long. DNA for the CDR3: TGTGCCAGCAGTCACCGCGGGGACTACAGCAATCAGCCCCAGCATTTT. Protein product: CASSHRGDYSNQPQHF.

This clonotype was picked up a small number of times. This rearrangement joins TRBV7-9 to TRBJ2-3; 8 bases line up with TRBD2. Germline trimming cut 5 bases from V and 5 bases from J; bases unmatched to any gene: 6. Germline CDR1 is SEHNR and CDR2 is FQNEAQ (reference sequence). The CDR3 sequence is 14 residues long. CDR3 residues: CASSAAGVGDTQYF. The CDR3 DNA reads TGTGCCAGCAGCGCAGCGGGAGTGGGAGATACGCAGTATTTT.

The chain has TRBV5-4 and TRBJ2-2; TRBD2 aligns across 7 bases. This CDR3 is built from 14 residues. CDR1 is SGHNT and CDR2 is YYREEE in the germline V gene (reference sequence). V was pared by 1 base and J by 7 bases, with 4 bases of the junction left unmatched. In DNA form, the CDR3 reads TGTGCCAGCAGCTTGACGGGGGAGGGCGGGGAGCTGTTTTTT. Translation gives CASSLTGEGGELFF.

This clonotype was observed at least ten times. This chain connects TRBV25-1 to TRBJ1-1; tentative D call: TRBD1 (6 bases). From germline, CDR1 is MGHDK and CDR2 SYGVNS. The V and J ends lost 4 bases and 2 bases respectively, with 14 bases between them. This CDR3 has 15 residues. The CDR3 nucleotides are TGTGCCAGCAGTGCTGAACCGACAGGAAACACTGAAGCTTTCTTT. It specifies CASSAEPTGNTEAFF.

This clonotype was recorded many times. CDR3 bases: TGTGCCAGTAGTCTTCAGGGGAGGGATGAGCAGTTCTTC. The encoded protein is CASSLQGRDEQFF. The chain is built from TRBV19 and TRBJ2-1, with D possibly being TRBD2 (7 bases). The V and J ends lost 5 bases and 8 bases respectively, with 13 bases between them. CDR1 is LNHDA and CDR2 is SQIVND in the germline V gene (reference sequence). The CDR3 contains 13 residues.

The chain recombines TRBV20-1 with TRBJ1-4; D unclear. V was trimmed by 3 bases and J by 3 bases, leaving 14 bases between them. The CDR3 extends over 15 amino acids. The V gene's germline CDR1 is DFQATT and CDR2 SNEGSKA (reference sequence). For the CDR3, the DNA is TGCAGTGCTAGTGCCCTCGGAGAGGCTAATGAAAAACTGTTTTTT. It translates to CSASALGEANEKLFF.

This clonotype was detected a few times. V and J are TRBV4-2 and TRBJ2-3, with 8 positions matching TRBD2. V lost 0 bases and J lost 0; bases outside the gene matches: 5. The CDR3 extends over 17 amino acids. Looked up from germline, CDR1 is LGHNA and CDR2 is YNFKEQ. This CDR3 reads CASSQDRASGSTDTQYF. As DNA, the CDR3 is TGTGCCAGCAGCCAAGATAGGGCTAGCGGGAGCACAGATACGCAGTATTTT.

This clonotype was seen ten or more times. This chain joins TRBV7-2 and TRBJ2-5, with D possibly being TRBD1 (6 bases). This CDR3 spans 15 amino acids. Trimming stripped 1 base from V and 2 bases from J, with 11 bases between. Per the germline V gene, CDR1 is SGHTA and CDR2 is FQGNSA. CDR3 sequence: CASSLDGRGQETQYF. The CDR3 region has the DNA TGTGCCAGCAGCTTAGATGGCAGGGGACAAGAGACCCAGTACTTC. Full variable domain (missing parts from reference TRBV7-2 and TRBJ2-5): GAGVSQSPSNKVTEKGKDVELRCDPISGHTALYWYRQSLGQGLEFLIYFQGNSAPDKSGLPSDRFSAERTGGSVSTLTIQRTQQEDSAVYLCASSLDGRGQETQYFGPGTRLLVL.

There are many counts of this clonotype. The chain combines TRBV9 with TRBJ2-5, with D unresolved. V was trimmed by 0 bases and J by 6 bases, leaving 12 bases between them. The length of the CDR3 is 14 residues. Germline V lookup: CDR1 SGDLS, CDR2 YYNGEE. CDR3 nucleotide sequence: TGTGCCAGCAGCGTAGATCCAGGTCGGAAGACCCAGTACTTC. It encodes CASSVDPGRKTQYF.

This sequence joins TRBV5-8 and TRBJ2-1; D gene unclear. Trimming stripped 1 base from V and 15 bases from J, with 5 bases between. CDR3 length: 9 residues. Germline loops: CDR1 SGHTS, CDR2 YDEGEE. CDR3 sequence (DNA): TGTGCCAGCAGCTTGCCTGGGTTCTTC. This gives the protein CASSLPGFF.

Comments on this clonotype: Compared with germline, one end of the junction differs, possibly owing to a read error. The J gene is TRBJ1-2, the V gene TRBV5-1; possible D gene TRBD1, 5 bases. CDR1 is SGHRS and CDR2 is YFSETQ in the germline V gene. The CDR3 is 13 residues long. The chain's CDR3 is CAGSLGGADGYTF. For the CDR3, the DNA is TGCGCCGGCAGCTTGGGGGGTGCGGATGGCTACACCTTC.

This clonotype was found many times. The chain employs TRBV19 and TRBJ1-1; 7 nucleotides line up with TRBD1. This CDR3 comprises 15 residues. Germline-derived CDR1 and CDR2 are LNHDA and SQIVND (reference sequence). Losses at the gene ends were 6 bases for V and 3 bases for J; bases not matched to a gene: 10. The CDR3 DNA reads as TGTGCCAGTAGAACGAACAGGGGTGGGGACACTGAAGCTTTCTTT. Its protein product is CASRTNRGGDTEAFF. The full variable domain, in which reference TRBV19 and TRBJ1-1 provide the parts outside the CDR3, is DGGITQSPKYLFRKEGQNVTLSCEQNLNHDAMYWYRQDPGQGLRLIYYSQIVNDFQKGDIAEGYSVSREKKESFPLTVTSAQKNPTAFYLCASRTNRGGDTEAFFGQGTRLTVV.